This T cell receptor beta chain was profiled in a study of blood T cell repertoires in COVID-19. Germline CDR1 reads LNHDA; CDR2 reads SQIVND (reference sequence). Trimming left V 5 bases short and J 0 bases short, with 10 bases between. This CDR3 has 14 residues. Participant ages covered roughly 18 to 89 years across 25 or so US areas. Two consecutive negative NP/OP PCR tests, clearance, or resolved symptoms defined Cohort 3 recovery. Original data processing: Estimates of nucleated cell counts were drawn from the amplification of reference gene primers. This table comes from immunoSEQ multiplex PCR, and its TCRdb copy is limited to in-frame clones, with some not included. D and trimming were read from the DNA, whereas the V and J calls and clone size are those reported in that table. Of about 180,000 clones listed, 88% are singletons.

Sequenced input: PBMCs or T cells enriched from blood (not recorded which). The rearrangement uses TRBV19 and TRBJ1-2; no definite D call. The sequence derives from a woman aged 18-29 years who had recovered from COVID-19. The CDR3 loop is CASSPELANYGYTF. In DNA form, the CDR3 reads TGTGCCAGTAGTCCCGAGTTAGCTAACTATGGCTACACCTTC.